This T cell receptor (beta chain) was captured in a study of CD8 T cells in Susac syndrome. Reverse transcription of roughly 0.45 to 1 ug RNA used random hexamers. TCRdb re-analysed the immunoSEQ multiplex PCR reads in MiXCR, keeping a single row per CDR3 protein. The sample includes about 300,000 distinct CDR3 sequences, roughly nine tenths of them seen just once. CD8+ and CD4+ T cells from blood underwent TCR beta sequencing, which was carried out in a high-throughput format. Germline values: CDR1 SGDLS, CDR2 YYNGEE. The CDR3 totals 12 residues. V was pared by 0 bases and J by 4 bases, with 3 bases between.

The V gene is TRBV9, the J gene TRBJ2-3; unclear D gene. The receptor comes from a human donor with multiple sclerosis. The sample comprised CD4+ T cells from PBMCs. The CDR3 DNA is TGTGCCAGCAGCGTAGGACCAGATACGCAGTATTTT. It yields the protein CASSVGPDTQYF. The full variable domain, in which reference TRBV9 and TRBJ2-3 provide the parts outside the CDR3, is DSGVTQTPKHLITATGQRVTLRCSPRSGDLSVYWYQQSLDQGLQFLIQYYNGEERAKGNILERFSAQQFPDLHSELNLSSLELGDSALYFCASSVGPDTQYFGPGTRLTVL.